The source of this T cell receptor beta chain is a study of beta chain features in type 1 diabetes. General study results and limits: The study found moderately but significantly shorter TCRB CDR3s in all four CD4+ subsets of Type 1 diabetes patients.

Of the isolated RNA, all was reverse transcribed, and so the sequenced material was expressed TCRB transcripts. Method: immunoSEQ multiplex PCR; TCRdb's copy keeps in-frame clones and lacks some. The data show approximately 100,000 clones, approximately 37% seen once. A remark on this clone: As yet, its antigen is unknown.

The germline V gene has CDR1 MGHRA and CDR2 YSYEKL. This CDR3 contains 16 residues. V shed 1 base and J shed 0 bases, with 10 bases lying between them. Sorted CD4+ subsets: naive, central memory, regulatory, stem cell-like memory (CD45RO/CCR7/CD25/CD127/CD95/CD27 panel). Sequencing used stem cell memory CD4+ T cells from blood. The TCR sequence derives from a woman aged 18 to 35 in good health. J is TRBJ2-4 and V is TRBV4-1, with D hard to call. The CDR3 nucleotides read TGCGCCAGCAGCCAAGCGCTATACCGAGCCAAAAACATTCAGTACTTC. This encodes CASSQALYRAKNIQYF.